A single sample gave rise to the 11 T cell receptor beta chains below, sequenced in a study of blood T cell repertoires in COVID-19. This table comes from immunoSEQ multiplex PCR, and its TCRdb copy is limited to in-frame clones, with some not included. The table lists around 130,000 clones, 70% to 80% of them singletons. Sequencing was done on a sample of peripheral blood. The receptors stem from a man in his fifties with acute or convalescent COVID-19.

The genes are TRBV9 and TRBJ1-5; no firm D call. The CDR3 consists of 13 residues. With 0 bases removed from V and 4 bases from J, the gap between germline ends came to 5 bases. Germline CDR1 SGDLS, CDR2 YYNGEE. CDR3: CASSVAGNQPQHF. CDR3 in DNA: TGTGCCAGCAGCGTAGCGGGGAATCAGCCCCAGCATTTT.

The J gene is TRBJ2-1, the V gene TRBV7-2, with 9 bases aligning to TRBD2. Germline assignment: CDR1 SGHTA and CDR2 FQGNSA. Losses at the gene ends were 2 bases for V and 5 bases for J; bases not matched to a gene: 7. The CDR3 runs 16 residues. The CDR3 here is CASSLFRLAVDNEQFF. CDR3 sequence (DNA): TGTGCCAGCAGCTTATTCCGACTAGCGGTGGACAATGAGCAGTTCTTC. Together with reference TRBV7-2 and TRBJ2-1, the CDR3 gives the full variable domain: GAGVSQSPSNKVTEKGKDVELRCDPISGHTALYWYRQSLGQGLEFLIYFQGNSAPDKSGLPSDRFSAERTGGSVSTLTIQRTQQEDSAVYLCASSLFRLAVDNEQFFGPGTRLTVL.

V gene TRBV25-1 combines with J gene TRBJ2-4, with 7 bases lining up with TRBD1. Germline V lookup: CDR1 MGHDK, CDR2 SYGVNS. The CDR3 sequence is 15 residues long. With 4 bases clipped from V and 4 bases from J, the junction kept 7 bases outside the gene matches. CDR3: CASSVTGKEKNIQYF. CDR3 nucleotide sequence: TGTGCCAGCAGTGTGACAGGGAAGGAGAAAAACATTCAGTACTTC.

V is TRBV7-8 and J is TRBJ1-4; D perhaps matches TRBD1 (6 bases). CDR3 length: 15 residues. The germline V gene has CDR1 SGHVS and CDR2 FQNEAQ. V shed 5 bases and J shed 5 bases, with 15 bases lying between them. As DNA, the CDR3 is TGTGCCAGCAGCCAACAGGGATTGGAAAATGAAAAACTGTTTTTT. This encodes CASSQQGLENEKLFF.

The chain links TRBV4-1 to TRBJ2-7, with a tentative D call TRBD2 (6 bases). CDR3 length: 13 residues. V lost 0 bases to trimming and J lost 6 bases, with 9 bases between them. CDR1 MGHRA and CDR2 YSYEKL come from the germline V gene. CDR3 sequence (DNA): TGCGCCAGCAGCCAAGAGGCCGGGGGCGAGCAGTACGTC. Its translation is CASSQEAGGEQYV.

A remark on this clone: The same CDR3 arises from other DNA sequences in this sample as well. V is TRBV9 and J is TRBJ1-5; TRBD1 agrees at 9 bases. Germline CDR1 reads SGDLS; CDR2 reads YYNGEE. Losses at the gene ends were 3 bases for V and 2 bases for J; bases not matched to a gene: 0. The CDR3 totals 14 residues. The CDR3 here is CASSGTGGNQPQHF. Here the CDR3 DNA reads TGTGCCAGCAGCGGGACAGGGGGCAATCAGCCCCAGCATTTT.

The chain couples TRBV5-1 to TRBJ1-2; a weak D match, TRBD1 (5 bases). Trimming stripped 1 base from V and 4 bases from J, with 11 bases between. The CDR3 runs 14 residues. CDR1 and CDR2 from the germline V gene are SGHRS and YFSETQ. CDR3 residues: CASSLQGPPYGYTF. As DNA, the CDR3 is TGCGCCAGCAGCTTGCAGGGCCCCCCCTATGGCTACACCTTC.

This clone has just one count. V usage is TRBV20-1 and J usage is TRBJ2-5; D uncertain. This CDR3 has 13 residues. Germline assignment: CDR1 DFQATT and CDR2 SNEGSKA (reference sequence). Trimming took off 3 bases at V and 7 bases at J, with 15 bases between the two ends. The CDR3 nucleotides are TGCAGTGCTAGTCTGTCTACATCAGGGACCCAGTACTTC. Amino acids: CSASLSTSGTQYF.

This clone was detected only a few times. The V call is TRBV3-1 (or the pseudogene TRBV3-2), the J call TRBJ1-2, with 7 bases fitting TRBD1. Germline loops: CDR1 LGHDT, CDR2 YNNKEL (reference sequence). The CDR3 has 14 residues. V trimming: 1 base; J trimming: 8 bases; junction bases outside the gene matches: 7. Here the CDR3 reads CASSQGLQGTGYTF. CDR3 DNA: TGTGCCAGCAGCCAAGGTCTACAGGGGACGGGCTACACCTTC.

This chain joins TRBV27 and TRBJ1-5; 9 nucleotides agree with TRBD1. The ends lost 2 bases at V and 7 bases at J; junction bases unmatched: 3. The CDR3 spans 14 residues. Germline lookup yields CDR1 MNHEY and CDR2 SMNVEV (reference sequence). The DNA for the CDR3 is TGTGCCAGCAGTTTAGATACAGGGGGCCAGCCCCAGCATTTT. As protein: CASSLDTGGQPQHF.

The chain employs TRBV11-3 and TRBJ2-1; tentative D call: TRBD1 (6 bases). CDR1 is SGHNT and CDR2 is YENEEA in the germline V gene. Trimming took off 1 base at V and 6 bases at J, with 7 bases between the two ends. The length of the CDR3 is 13 residues. The CDR3 reads CASSLVRGNEQFF. The CDR3 nucleotides are TGTGCCAGCAGCTTAGTCAGGGGCAATGAGCAGTTCTTC.